This TCR beta chain stems from a study of T cells in Graves' hyperthyroidism and ophthalmopathy. About the research overall: Peripheral blood was acquired at first diagnosis, ahead of any therapy whatsoever.

With respect to this clonotype: Possible read error: a much larger clone is one base away.

The CDR3 loop spans 14 amino acids. V was shortened by 8 bases and J by 4 bases, with 17 bases between the two germline ends. RNA transcripts yielded amplified TCR beta CDR3 regions. First-round RT-PCR of the TCR CDR3 relied on the HTBI primer set. Each CDR3 protein gets one entry after TCRdb re-called the multiplex PCR reads with MiXCR. The sample lists 700,000 to 950,000 distinct CDR3 sequences, approximately 36% occurring once. Sequencing was carried out using blood. The chain couples TRBV12-3 or TRBV12-4 to TRBJ2-5; a possible D gene is TRBD1 (6 bases). The source of this sequence is a woman aged 40 to 50 with Graves' hyperthyroidism. The CDR3 sequence is CASAYYRDGETQYF. The CDR3 nucleotides are TGTGCCAGCGCCTATTACAGGGATGGAGAGACCCAGTACTTC.